This TCR beta chain was recovered during a study of cytomegalovirus exposure and HLA in healthy donors listed by TCRdb under 2017. The study in broad terms: An earlier analysis of about 560 of the donors reported 276 Gb of sequence data and 90 million to 120 million unique TCR beta sequences obtained from some 170 million T cells. In an earlier analysis of around 540 of the donors, high-throughput TCR beta sequencing was used to judge whether each TCR beta V gene segment behaved as functional or pseudogenic. Among 398 genotyped donors of the cohort, an average of approximately 240,000 unique TCR beta nucleotide sequences were sequenced per donor, roughly a sixth of them non-productive. An early release that covered 500 to 800 HLA-typed donors contained approximately 300 gigabases of sequencing data and approximately 85 million unique TCR sequences. Both class I and class II loci were covered by HLA typing, at four-digit resolution. Rather than using new phenotypic data, the later analysis identified candidate immune exposures from TCR beta sequences and from how often those sequences occurred across donors. A later analysis re-examined previously published TCR beta repertoires from around 670 donors and added high-resolution HLA genotyping to investigate patterns of TCR occurrence. The study combined high-throughput TCR immunosequencing, statistical association of individual TCRs with disease status, and machine learning to predict cytomegalovirus infection status. Using immunosequencing, the study profiled T cell repertoires from 550 to 750 subjects and related those repertoires to cytomegalovirus serostatus. The study was designed to test whether signatures of past pathogen exposure could be identified by cataloging public T cell receptors. The number of donors typed differed by locus, with about 629-630 for A, B, C, DRB1 and DQB1, approximately 500 for DQA1, about 610 for DPA1, and 450 to 480 for DPB1. Besides the first cohort of hundreds of subjects, a separate validation cohort made up of 120 different subjects was used. Of the 300 to 450 genotyped donors, roughly 76% were placed in the genetic ancestry cluster associated with self-reported Caucasian donors. Because of strong linkage in the cohort, 5 or 6 DR-DQ haplotypes were treated as single units for association and clustering. Every discovery cohort repertoire had been produced on one sequencing platform. Genome-wide SNP genotypes for about 55% of the roughly 670 donors were used in a later genetic analysis, which treated that subset as a discovery cohort. Alongside the repertoire data, information on donor age, sex, ethnicity and CMV serostatus was compiled.

Library method: the immunoSEQ multiplex PCR assay. For the multiplex PCR, a mixture combining 60 forward primers for TCR Vbeta segments and 13 reverse primers for TCR Jbeta segments was used. A multiplex PCR assay on genomic DNA amplified the CDR3 region of rearranged TCR beta genes. Amplified TCR beta libraries were sequenced as 87-base-pair reads on the Illumina HiSeq System. The original methods were these. In a later analysis, some 80 million unique TCR beta chains were counted across the approximately 640 repertoires, and roughly 11 million of these chains were shared by at least two donors. Raw reads were error-corrected and collapsed into unique sequences with a nearest-neighbor algorithm that merged closely related sequences to remove PCR and sequencing errors. Alignment of CDR3 sequences to IMGT reference sequences was used to assign V, D and J gene segments. For a sequence to be retained, a match of at least six nucleotides to both a V gene segment and a J gene segment was required. A rearrangement counted as productive if the CDR3 had no stop codons and remained in frame with V and J, and every other rearrangement counted as non-productive. Following IMGT convention, CDR3 was defined as the stretch from the second conserved V-encoded cysteine up to the conserved J-encoded phenylalanine. Sequences without an unambiguous match to a single V gene segment were excluded from the earlier analysis of approximately 600 of the donors. An earlier analysis of 587 of the donors classified V segments as functional when productive rearrangements were above 56.7% and as segregating when the standard deviation between donors was above 5%. To diagnose cytomegalovirus status from the catalog of TCR beta chain sequences, a statistical classification framework was built. V and J gene assignment, in a later analysis, came from comparing TCR nucleotide sequences with IMGT/GENE-DB human TR gene sequences. A later analysis assigned CDR3 sequences and most-parsimonious VDJ recombination scenarios with the TCRdist pipeline. In a later analysis, every TCR beta chain was defined by the combination of its CDR3 amino acid sequence and its V-gene family, and reads without a unique V-gene family were dropped. In a later analysis, approximately 590 highly shared, low-generation-probability nucleotide sequences were removed to address suspected cross-contamination and a sequencing artifact. A later analysis calculated a clonal expansion index for each public chain from normalized within-repertoire ranks of inferred template counts. In a later analysis, generation probabilities were computed using a VDJ recombination model fitted to out-of-frame rearrangements, and the results were checked against IGoR. In a later analysis, TCR-TCR, TCR-HLA and TCR-CMV co-occurrence was scored with hypergeometric tests, and a repertoire-size bias correction was applied to TCR pairs. False discovery rates were estimated in a later analysis by permuting HLA or CMV assignments 20 times. A later analysis grouped co-occurring TCRs with DBSCAN, adding TCRdist sequence similarity when clustering within HLA-allele-positive subsets. For co-occurrence clustering, repertoires with fewer than 30,000 or more than 120,000 public chains were excluded, along with 4 to 6 repertoires with anomalous nucleotide sharing. TCRdb mirrors the immuneACCESS table, restricted to in-frame sequences. Some clones are absent from its copies; in checked studies, under half trace to an unresolved V gene, and the reason for the others is unknown. V, J and clone size reflect that table, while D and trimming were determined from the DNA. Within this sample are 200,000 or so clones, with roughly 82% of them counted one time only. The ten largest account for roughly 2.8% of the sample.

Notes on this clone: This clone's antigen is unknown. Base quality data are lacking; no much larger clone is found one base away.

The cohort was made up of under 800 healthy bone marrow donors. Cohort members were all nominally healthy when sampled, although unrecorded immune exposures were likely present. The donor tested CMV seropositive and was one of the 289 seropositive cohort members. Every donor gave a peripheral blood sample, and the peripheral blood mononuclear cells from that sample were used for TCR beta sequencing. Genomic DNA extraction from the blood cell samples was performed with the Qiagen DNeasy Blood Extraction Kit. General findings and caveats noted by the study authors: Most TCR sequences were observed very rarely across donors, whereas some public TCRs were present in many individuals. Linkage disequilibrium might explain the correlated functional status among segregating V segments, but an unknown experimental factor could not be ruled out. A later genetic analysis associated a missense DCLRE1C variant with V-gene and J-gene trimming of TCR beta chains, and an independent cohort replicated the association. Immune exposure information for the cohort was limited to CMV serostatus. The sequencing pipeline was judged likely to have produced a cluster of highly shared sequence variants as a technical artifact. Most CMV-associated TCR beta chains appeared to be HLA-restricted in a later analysis, and the HLA associations seemed to be driven largely by CMV exposure. Broadly in line with IMGT annotations, most TCR beta V segments showed up in productive rearrangements about 90% or about 30% of the time in an earlier analysis of several hundred of the donors. According to a later genetic analysis, donors in an Asian-associated ancestry cluster had fewer N-insertions in productive TCRs than the approximately 700-donor mean. Cytomegalovirus status was reported to be diagnosed by the classifier with high specificity and sensitivity in both the original and validation cohorts. In the study, roughly 160 TCR beta chains were listed as associated with cytomegalovirus. The authors suggested that the approach could potentially be extended to other disease states and immunological phenotypes. In a later analysis, 15,000 to 20,000 TCR beta sequences were associated with specific HLA alleles at a false discovery rate of 0.05. A later analysis reported that several top co-occurrence clusters appeared linked to parvovirus B19, influenza, CMV and Epstein-Barr virus. A further reported finding was that TCR beta sequences accurately predicted the HLA-A and HLA-B alleles for most subjects in the first cohort. In a later analysis, TCR association rates were found to vary across HLA loci, with the most associated TCRs seen for DRB1 alleles and the fewest for HLA-C alleles. Because counts were too low, seventeen rarely observed V segments, including chromosome 9 orphons, were left out of the earlier analysis of over 550 of the donors. In vitro tests confirmed that three of the cytomegalovirus-associated TCR beta chains recognize cytomegalovirus antigens. When HLA alleles, especially DR and DQ, strongly co-occurred, TCR associations were difficult to assign to individual alleles. This cohort had only TCR beta chains sequenced, and the lack of alpha or paired-chain data limited which features could be detected. Because HLA typing was missing for some donors at each locus, association tests included only the typed subset. In a later analysis, HLA-associated TCR beta chains were found to be more clonally expanded and to have lower generation probabilities than equally common non-associated chains. Roughly uniform sequencing depth across donors was assumed in presence/absence analyses, although this assumption may not hold.

Material: PBMCs. The source is a woman between 50 and 59 years old in good health and CMV-seropositive.

The nucleotides read TGCGCCAGCAGCCTATTGACAGGGGGCACAGATGAGCAGTTCTTC. It is translated as CASSLLTGGTDEQFF. The rearrangement combines TRBV5-1 with TRBJ2-1; 10 bases in the junction line up with TRBD1. V and J are trimmed by 4 bases and 8 bases, and the gene matches miss 9 bases of the junction. The CDR1 and CDR2 encoded by the germline V gene are SGHRS and YFSETQ. Inclusive of the bounding cysteine and phenylalanine, the CDR3 is 15 residues long. The only DNA kept is the CDR3, 45 bases in frame from the first base.